This T cell receptor beta chain was profiled in a study of CD8 T cells in Susac syndrome. Random hexamers were used to reverse transcribe about 0.45 to 1 ug of RNA. Amplification of TCR beta CDR3 was carried out by immunoSEQ multiplex PCR, which covered 54 Vbeta and 13 Jbeta segments. Using its own MiXCR run on the immunoSEQ multiplex PCR reads, TCRdb lists one record per CDR3 protein. The table has some 260,000 distinct CDR3 sequences, about 94% seen once. V dropped 1 base and J dropped 3 bases, with 16 bases sitting between them. The CDR3 has 17 residues. Germline loops: CDR1 SGHRS, CDR2 YFSETQ. The source is a human donor with multiple sclerosis. The chain employs TRBV5-1 and TRBJ2-2; D might be TRBD1 (6 bases). Sequenced material: CD4+ T cells from PBMCs. DNA for the CDR3: TGCGCCAGCAGCTTGATTCCGGGACAAGAGTACACCGGGGAGCTGTTTTTT. Its translation: CASSLIPGQEYTGELFF.